The 10 T cell receptor beta chains listed next were all sequenced from one sample in a study of blood T cell repertoires in COVID-19. Data came from immunoSEQ multiplex PCR; TCRdb stores just in-frame clones and leaves some out. Among fewer than 400,000 clones listed, 80% to 90% were seen once. The sequencing input was PBMCs or T cells enriched from blood (not recorded which). These receptors originate from a young man who had recovered from COVID-19.

This rearrangement joins TRBV19 to TRBJ1-2; weak D call: TRBD1 (6 bases). This CDR3 comprises 15 residues. Per germline, CDR1 LNHDA and CDR2 SQIVND (reference sequence). V lost 4 bases, J lost 4 bases, and 16 bases lay in between. The CDR3 reads CASSTIQEGGYGYTF. CDR3 sequence (DNA): TGTGCCAGTAGTACTATACAGGAAGGGGGCTATGGCTACACCTTC.

The V and J genes are TRBV9 and TRBJ2-5; 7 positions agree with TRBD2. Trimming at V came to 0 bases and at J to 2 bases, leaving 7 bases not matched to a gene. Per germline, CDR1 SGDLS and CDR2 YYNGEE. This CDR3 comprises 16 residues. The CDR3 DNA is TGTGCCAGCAGCGTAGACGCTAGCGGATTACAAGAGACCCAGTACTTC. Protein product: CASSVDASGLQETQYF.

The chain links TRBV7-9 to TRBJ1-1; D remains unclear. Germline loops: CDR1 SEHNR, CDR2 FQNEAQ (reference sequence). The CDR3 sequence is 12 residues long. The germline V and J ends were trimmed by 8 bases and 1 base, with 8 bases remaining between them. The CDR3 spells CASGNRNTEAFF. CDR3 nucleotide sequence: TGTGCCAGCGGTAATAGGAACACTGAAGCTTTCTTT. Complete variable domain (other parts from reference TRBV7-9 and TRBJ1-1): DTGVSQNPRHKITKRGQNVTFRCDPISEHNRLYWYRQTLGQGPEFLTYFQNEAQLEKSRLLSDRFSAERPKGSFSTLEIQRTEQGDSAMYLCASGNRNTEAFFGQGTRLTVV.

This chain connects TRBV5-3 to TRBJ1-4; D not certain. TRBV5-3 is designated an ORF whose function remains uncertain. This CDR3 is built from 19 residues. The V gene lost 0 bases and the J gene lost 8 bases, with 26 bases spanning the gap. CDR3 in amino acids: CARSLAIPGLEGRNEKLFF. CDR3 bases: TGTGCCAGAAGCTTGGCAATTCCCGGACTTGAGGGTCGGAACGAAAAACTGTTTTTT.

This clone was detected once. This chain links TRBV21-1 with TRBJ1-2; no check of the table's D call, TRBD1, against the DNA was made. TRBV21-1 is termed a pseudogene. The CDR3 is made up of 19 amino acids. This CDR3 reads CASSKEVSYRGRLNYGYTF. As DNA, the CDR3 is TGTGCCAGCAGCAAAGAAGTTTCATACAGGGGGAGGCTCAACTATGGCTACACCTTC.

The chain has TRBV6-5 and TRBJ2-7; no definite D call. V was clipped by 8 bases and J by 2 bases, with 7 bases between them. Per the germline V gene, CDR1 is MNHEY and CDR2 is SVGAGI. This CDR3 is built from 11 residues. As DNA, the CDR3 is TGTGCCAGCGCGAGTGCCTACGAGCAGTACTTC. Translation: CASASAYEQYF.

V usage is TRBV6-4 and J usage is TRBJ2-7; 7 bases match TRBD2. The J segment lost 2 bases and the V segment lost 5 bases, leaving 6 bases of the junction unmatched. Germline V gene lookup returns CDR1 MRHNA and CDR2 SNTAGT. This CDR3 spans 14 amino acids. CDR3 bases: TGTGCCAGCAGTCCAGCTAGCGGCCCCTACGAGCAGTACTTC. Protein sequence: CASSPASGPYEQYF.

In its sample, this clone was seen once. The chain carries TRBV12-3 or TRBV12-4 and TRBJ1-2; D gene ambiguous. The CDR3 extends over 11 amino acids. Trimming removed 3 bases from V and 6 bases from J, with 5 bases in between. CDR3 protein: CASSLGDGYTF. CDR3 sequence (DNA): TGTGCCAGCAGTTTGGGAGATGGCTACACCTTC.

The chain is built from TRBV29-1 and TRBJ1-2, with TRBD1 matching 8 bases. CDR1 is SQVTM and CDR2 is ANQGSEA in the germline V gene. This CDR3 is 15 amino acids long. Unmatched junction bases numbered 9, after V lost 2 bases and J lost 4 bases. CDR3 DNA sequence: TGCAGCGTTGAACGGACAGGGCAGGGGGCCTATGGCTACACCTTC. This sequence encodes CSVERTGQGAYGYTF.

Only one count was recorded for this clone. The chain links TRBV19 to TRBJ1-1; D gene uncertain. CDR1 is LNHDA and CDR2 is SQIVND in the germline V gene (reference sequence). Trimming removed 8 bases at V and 8 bases at J, with 15 bases between. This CDR3 region has 12 residues. The CDR3 region has the DNA TGTGCCAGTTCTAATACAGCGGTAGAAGCTTTCTTT. This codes for CASSNTAVEAFF.